This T cell receptor (beta chain) was recorded in a study of human T cells and chemical hapten exposure. Study at large: Small pooled library volume differences chiefly drove per-sample TCR yield variation. Findings and caveats of the study: Once DPC sensitization occurred, TCRs above 1 in 1000 frequency showed no change.

This CDR3 comprises 13 residues. Germline V CDR1 and CDR2: SEHNR, FQNEAQ (reference sequence). Deletions cut 3 bases from V and 9 bases from J, with 12 bases between. The library put unique molecular identifiers onto individual cDNA molecules. Each CDR3 protein is one row after TCRdb ran MiXCR on the RACE reads. The sample carries 130,000 or so distinct CDR3 sequences, approximately 8.3% recorded once. Indicated time point: healthy volunteer bleed at 2 weeks. The starting material, unfractionated whole blood, was used for total RNA extraction. This clonotype has just a few counts. The antigen is undetermined.

The chain links TRBV7-9 to TRBJ2-1; maybe TRBD1 (5 bases). The receptor was derived from a male donor in good health. Some clones in this sample may be carry-over from other donors' samples. Material for sequencing was whole blood. The CDR3 DNA reads as TGTGCCAGCAGCTTTCAGGGTCAAAGTGAGCAGTTCTTC. Protein: CASSFQGQSEQFF. Full variable domain (remainder filled in from reference TRBV7-9 and TRBJ2-1): DTGVSQNPRHKITKRGQNVTFRCDPISEHNRLYWYRQTLGQGPEFLTYFQNEAQLEKSRLLSDRFSAERPKGSFSTLEIQRTEQGDSAMYLCASSFQGQSEQFFGPGTRLTVL.